The 21 T cell receptor beta chains below come from one sample, sequenced in a study of T cells in Graves' hyperthyroidism and ophthalmopathy. Researchers amplified the TCR beta CDR3 regions from RNA transcripts. RT-PCR in the first round (using the HTBI primer set) targeted the TCR CDR3. In TCRdb, the multiplex PCR reads were re-called with MiXCR into one record per CDR3 protein. Counted here are fewer than 350,000 distinct CDR3 sequences, approximately 16% occurring once; the ten biggest clones make up over 30%. Sequenced material: blood. These receptors originate from a woman between 45 and 65 years old with Graves' hyperthyroidism that later progressed to Graves' ophthalmopathy.

This clonotype was recorded many times. The rearrangement uses TRBV2 and TRBJ2-1; D might be TRBD2 (6 bases). CDR3 size: 14 residues. Germline V CDR1 and CDR2: SNHLY, FYNNEI. V was shortened by 2 bases and J by 5 bases, with 10 bases between the two germline ends. CDR3 nucleotide sequence: TGTGCCAGCAGTGAATTAACGGGGGACAATGAGCAGTTCTTC. The encoded protein is CASSELTGDNEQFF.

This chain connects TRBV15 to TRBJ1-6; tentatively, D is TRBD1 (5 bases). The CDR3 loop spans 16 amino acids. Trimming left V 4 bases short and J 6 bases short, with 16 bases between. CDR1 LNHNV and CDR2 YYDKDF come from the germline V gene (reference sequence). This chain's CDR3 is CATSTIRGLGNSPLHF. The DNA of the CDR3 is TGTGCCACCAGCACTATTCGGGGGTTAGGTAATTCACCCCTCCACTTT.

This clonotype was counted a few times. The chain links TRBV6-1 to TRBJ1-5; D is uncertain. The CDR3 sequence is 11 residues long. Germline lookup yields CDR1 MNHNS and CDR2 SASEGT. V was trimmed by 7 bases and J by 9 bases, leaving 10 bases between them. The CDR3, as DNA: TGTGCCAGCACCGAGGGTCCGCCCCAGCATTTT. Translated: CASTEGPPQHF.

This clonotype was counted many times. The chain is built from TRBV20-1 and TRBJ1-1, with a weak D call TRBD1 (5 bases). The CDR3 runs to 13 residues. V lost 6 bases to trimming and J lost 0 bases, with 11 bases between them. CDR1 and CDR2 (germline): DFQATT, SNEGSKA (reference sequence). The CDR3 bases are TGCAGTGCCCTAGGGGCCGTGAACACTGAAGCTTTCTTT. The encoded protein is CSALGAVNTEAFF.

Ten or more counts support this clonotype. The chain combines TRBV6-1 with TRBJ1-1; D unresolved. The V end was cut by 1 base, the J end by 7 bases, with 7 bases between. Germline V lookup: CDR1 MNHNS, CDR2 SASEGT. The CDR3 is made up of 12 amino acids. The CDR3: CASSEVVSEAFF. In DNA form, the CDR3 reads TGTGCCAGCAGTGAAGTTGTGAGTGAAGCTTTCTTT.

This chain links TRBV27 with TRBJ2-3, with TRBD2 as a possible D gene (5 bases). This CDR3 region has 15 residues. V was clipped by 2 bases and J by 2 bases, with 11 bases between them. Germline values: CDR1 MNHEY, CDR2 SMNVEV (reference sequence). The CDR3: CASSLPGSLTDTQYF. The CDR3 DNA sequence: TGTGCCAGCAGTTTACCGGGGAGCCTCACAGATACGCAGTATTTT.

CDR3 residues: CASTPGLGVYGYTF. The CDR3 region has the DNA TGTGCCAGCACCCCTGGCCTTGGGGTCTATGGCTACACCTTC. The chain couples TRBV6-1 to TRBJ1-2, with D uncertain. Between the trimmed V and J ends, which lost 7 bases and 4 bases, there was a span of 16 bases. The length of the CDR3 is 14 residues. The germline gives CDR1 MNHNS, CDR2 SASEGT.

Remarks on this clonotype: This may be a read error: a much more frequent sequence differs by one nucleotide. The CDR3 nucleotides are TGTGCCAGCAGTGTTCGGGGCAGGGGGTTTTATGGCTACACCTTC. As protein: CASSVRGRGFYGYTF. The gene calls are TRBV6-1 and TRBJ1-2; 7 bases are a match to TRBD1. The CDR3 has 15 residues. The trim removed 4 bases at V and 5 bases at J, leaving 10 bases unmatched. Germline-derived CDR1 and CDR2 are MNHNS and SASEGT.

This clonotype appeared many times. V usage is TRBV7-2 and J usage is TRBJ2-1; 7 bases align to TRBD2. This CDR3 contains 14 residues. CDR1 SGHTA and CDR2 FQGNSA come from the germline V gene. The ends lost 5 bases at V and 6 bases at J; junction bases unmatched: 7. The CDR3 nucleotides read TGTGCCAGCAGCCTTTTCTCTAGCGGCAATGAGCAGTTCTTC. Amino acids: CASSLFSSGNEQFF.

This clonotype was recorded at least ten times. The J gene is TRBJ1-1, the V gene TRBV6-2 or TRBV6-3, with D perhaps matching TRBD1 (5 bases). With 2 bases removed from V and 1 base from J, the gap between germline ends came to 8 bases. The CDR3 spans 14 residues. Germline CDR1 reads MNHEY; CDR2 reads SVGEGT. CDR3 amino acids: CASSYSQGNTEAFF. The CDR3 DNA is TGTGCCAGCAGTTACAGCCAGGGGAACACTGAAGCTTTCTTT.

This clonotype has a count of ten or more. The gene calls are TRBV4-1 and TRBJ1-2, with TRBD1 as a possible D gene (5 bases). CDR1 is MGHRA, CDR2 YSYEKL, per germline. The length of the CDR3 is 15 residues. V lost 6 bases to trimming and J lost 4 bases, with 18 bases between them. CDR3 region: CASRPTSGRSYGYTF. The CDR3 nucleotides read TGCGCCAGCAGACCTACCTCGGGACGGTCCTATGGCTACACCTTC.

This clonotype was picked up many times. The V call is TRBV6-1, the J call TRBJ1-5; a possible D gene is TRBD1 (6 bases). The CDR3 contains 17 residues. CDR1 and CDR2 (germline): MNHNS, SASEGT. Trimming took 6 bases from V and 0 from J, leaving 18 bases between them. The CDR3 here is CASSNLRTGFSNQPQHF. The CDR3 nucleotides are TGTGCCAGCAGCAACCTCCGCACAGGGTTTAGCAATCAGCCCCAGCATTTT.

The chain joins TRBV2 to TRBJ2-7; D possibly uses TRBD1 or TRBD2 (5 bases each). Germline CDR1 and CDR2: SNHLY and FYNNEI. The CDR3 extends over 13 amino acids. Trimming cost V 6 bases and J 2 bases, with 11 bases left between them. The CDR3 here is CASRDRGPYEQYF. The CDR3 DNA is TGTGCCAGCAGAGACCGGGGCCCCTACGAGCAGTACTTC.

This clonotype has ten or more counts. The rearrangement links TRBV2 to TRBJ2-2, with 8 bases matching TRBD2. The CDR3 contains 22 residues. The J segment lost 0 bases and the V segment lost 4 bases, leaving 22 bases of the junction unmatched. Germline V gene data show CDR1 as SNHLY and CDR2 as FYNNEI. The CDR3 spells CASSAHTSSGLAGRANTGELFF. In nucleotides, the CDR3 is TGTGCCAGCAGTGCTCACACCTCCTCCGGGCTAGCGGGCCGCGCGAACACCGGGGAGCTGTTTTTT.

The CDR3 nucleotides are TGTGCCACTGAGCGCCCCGAGCTCAGGAACACTGAAGCTTTCTTT. Protein sequence: CATERPELRNTEAFF. The V gene is TRBV10-3, the J gene TRBJ1-1; unclear D gene. CDR3 size: 15 residues. The V gene lost 10 bases and the J gene lost 1 base, with 19 bases spanning the gap. Germline V gene data show CDR1 as ENHRY and CDR2 as SYGVKD.

This clonotype was counted between two and nine times. The chain has TRBV10-1 and TRBJ2-2; 8 bases are shared with TRBD2. The CDR3 runs 16 residues. The trim removed 3 bases at V and 1 base at J, leaving 4 bases unmatched. Germline assignment: CDR1 WNHNN and CDR2 SYGVQD (reference sequence). As DNA, the CDR3 is TGCGCCAGCAGTGACGGACTAGCAGGGAACACCGGGGAGCTGTTTTTT. Translation gives CASSDGLAGNTGELFF.

This clonotype was seen at least ten times. The chain combines TRBV20-1 with TRBJ1-5; D may be TRBD1 (5 bases). V dropped 4 bases and J dropped 4 bases, with 11 bases sitting between them. The CDR3 length is 13 residues. The germline V gene has CDR1 DFQATT and CDR2 SNEGSKA (reference sequence). CDR3 nucleotide sequence: TGCAGTGCTAAGGGGCAGGCAAATCAGCCCCAGCATTTT. It encodes CSAKGQANQPQHF.

This clonotype was seen ten or more times. The chain employs TRBV5-1 and TRBJ2-1; D is possibly TRBD1 or TRBD2 (5 bases each). The CDR3 totals 13 residues. V was pared by 4 bases and J by 7 bases, with 12 bases between. Germline V gives CDR1 SGHRS, CDR2 YFSETQ. CDR3 DNA sequence: TGCGCCAGCAGCCCCGGGACGATGAATGAGCAGTTCTTC. Translation: CASSPGTMNEQFF.

At least ten counts were recorded for this clonotype. V usage is TRBV7-8 and J usage is TRBJ1-5; TRBD1 matches at 8 bases. The V gene's germline CDR1 is SGHVS and CDR2 FQNEAQ. CDR3 length equals 17 residues. V was clipped by 6 bases and J by 0 bases; unmatched bases: 10. The CDR3: CASRLSGQAVSNQPQHF. CDR3 bases: TGTGCCAGCAGGCTATCGGGACAGGCTGTTAGCAATCAGCCCCAGCATTTT.

This clonotype was seen only a few times. Being one base from a much bigger clone, this may be a read error. Given the absence of the conserved phenylalanine or tryptophan at the CDR3 end, a read error is likely. The gene calls are TRBV18 and TRBJ2-5; TRBD1 might be the D (5 bases). V was pared by 3 bases and J by 5 bases, with 13 bases between. Per the germline V gene, CDR1 is KGHSH and CDR2 is LQKENI. The CDR3 loop spans 14 amino acids. The CDR3 here is CASSPQAGRETQYL. The CDR3, as DNA: TGTGCCAGCTCACCCCAGGCAGGGCGGGAGACCCAGTACCTC.

This clonotype was seen ten or more times. The chain combines TRBV9 with TRBJ2-1; no clear D. The CDR3 consists of 14 residues. V lost 2 bases and J lost 5, with 11 bases in between. Germline loops: CDR1 SGDLS, CDR2 YYNGEE. CDR3 in DNA: TGTGCCAGCAGCGTCTTGTCCTTGAACAATGAGCAGTTCTTC. It specifies CASSVLSLNNEQFF.